These 18 T cell receptor beta chains originate from one sample sequenced in a study of cytomegalovirus exposure and HLA in healthy donors. Primers included in the PCR were 60 Vbeta and 13 Jbeta primers. Assay: immunoSEQ multiplex PCR; the TCRdb copy retains only in-frame clones and omits some. The table lists over 150,000 clones, under 90% of them singletons, with approximately 4.5% in the top ten. Sequences were obtained from PBMCs. Receptor source: a young man in good health and CMV-seronegative.

The chain recombines TRBV2 with TRBJ1-5; D is ambiguous. The CDR3 is 15 amino acids. The germline gives CDR1 SNHLY, CDR2 FYNNEI. Trimming stripped 4 bases from V and 0 bases from J, with 10 bases between. The CDR3 sequence: CASSVGYYSNQPQHF. DNA for the CDR3: TGTGCCAGCAGTGTCGGGTATTATAGCAATCAGCCCCAGCATTTT.

Only a few counts were recorded for this clone. CDR3 DNA sequence: TGTGCCAGCAGCCAGAACAGGGGGCGGAACACTGAAGCTTTCTTT. Translation: CASSQNRGRNTEAFF. The genes are TRBV5-4 and TRBJ1-1; 9 positions agree with TRBD1. V was pared by 4 bases and J by 1 base, with 5 bases of the junction left unmatched. CDR1 and CDR2 from the germline V gene are SGHNT and YYREEE (reference sequence). The CDR3 is 15 residues long.

Only a few counts were recorded for this clone. The chain links TRBV29-1 to TRBJ2-7; 10 positions agree with TRBD1. There are 15 residues in the CDR3. Germline CDR1 reads SQVTM; CDR2 reads ANQGSEA. V was clipped by 4 bases and J by 7 bases; unmatched bases: 13. DNA of the CDR3: TGCAGCGTTGGACCCGGGCGACAGGGGGCGTGGGAGCAGTACTTC. Its translation: CSVGPGRQGAWEQYF.

The J gene is TRBJ2-7, the V gene TRBV28, with 8 bases aligning to TRBD2. Germline assignment: CDR1 MDHEN and CDR2 SYDVKM. The trim removed 7 bases at V and 5 bases at J, leaving 10 bases unmatched. The CDR3 is 14 residues long. The CDR3 sequence is CASTTGGEQNEQYF. As DNA, the CDR3 is TGTGCCAGCACCACGGGAGGGGAACAAAACGAGCAGTACTTC.

Note on this clone: In the same sample, other DNA sequences code for this CDR3. CDR3 protein: CASSIGGGSGANVLTF. DNA for the CDR3: TGTGCCAGTAGTATAGGTGGAGGGTCTGGGGCCAACGTCCTGACTTTC. The gene calls are TRBV19 and TRBJ2-6; a possible D gene is TRBD2 (6 bases). The germline V and J ends were trimmed by 1 base and 1 base, with 8 bases remaining between them. Germline V CDR1 and CDR2: LNHDA, SQIVND (reference sequence). This CDR3 has 16 amino acids.

V and J are TRBV14 and TRBJ1-6; tentatively, D is TRBD1 (6 bases). V shed 4 bases and J shed 8 bases, with 33 bases lying between them. The germline CDR1 and CDR2 sequences are SGHDN and FVKESK. The CDR3 is 21 amino acids. CDR3 coding DNA: TGTGCCAGCAGCCGACGCCCCGTGGACAGTCCATATAAAAATACCTATTCACCCCTCCACTTT. The encoded protein is CASSRRPVDSPYKNTYSPLHF.

The sample holds one count of this clone. The chain is built from TRBV27 and TRBJ2-7; D is unclear. The germline CDR1 and CDR2 sequences are MNHEY and SMNVEV (reference sequence). CDR3 size: 13 residues. V was trimmed by 0 bases and J by 4 bases, leaving 7 bases between them. The CDR3 spells CASSLSAGYEQYF. The CDR3 coding sequence is TGTGCCAGCAGTTTATCAGCAGGTTACGAGCAGTACTTC.

V is TRBV7-2 and J is TRBJ1-2, with 8 bases that match TRBD1. CDR1 SGHTA and CDR2 FQGNSA come from the germline V gene. V was pared by 3 bases and J by 4 bases, with 1 base of the junction left unmatched. The CDR3 is 13 residues long. CDR3 DNA: TGTGCCAGCAGCTTTGGGACAGGCTATGGCTACACCTTC. This sequence encodes CASSFGTGYGYTF.

The V gene is TRBV7-6, the J gene TRBJ2-5; TRBD2 might be the D (6 bases). This CDR3 contains 16 residues. Germline CDR1 is SGHVS and CDR2 is FNYEAQ. V was pared by 3 bases and J by 5 bases, with 19 bases between. CDR3 protein: CASSFLGEGEEETQYF. The CDR3 DNA is TGTGCCAGCAGCTTCTTGGGGGAAGGGGAGGAGGAGACCCAGTACTTC.

The genes are TRBV28 and TRBJ1-2; 11 nucleotides match TRBD1. Germline-derived CDR1 and CDR2 are MDHEN and SYDVKM. The trim removed 8 bases at V and 3 bases at J, leaving 8 bases unmatched. The CDR3 totals 15 residues. DNA for the CDR3: TGTGCCAGCCTTGGCCCGGGACAGGGGGACTATGGCTACACCTTC. Residues: CASLGPGQGDYGYTF.

This clone has a handful of counts. This sequence joins TRBV6-5 and TRBJ1-5; perhaps TRBD1 as D (6 bases). The germline V gene encodes CDR1 MNHEY and CDR2 SVGAGI. The CDR3 spans 15 residues. V lost 5 bases and J lost 0, with 11 bases in between. CDR3 coding DNA: TGTGCCAGCAGTCCTAGACAGGTTAGCAATCAGCCCCAGCATTTT. It yields the protein CASSPRQVSNQPQHF.

Note on this clone: The same CDR3 arises from other DNA sequences in this sample as well. The chain has TRBV2 and TRBJ2-7; tentative D call: TRBD1 (6 bases). The CDR3 is 12 residues long. Per the germline V gene, CDR1 is SNHLY and CDR2 is FYNNEI. V was clipped by 2 bases and J by 5 bases, with 7 bases between them. CDR3 bases: TGTGCCAGCAGTGAACAGGGGAACGAGCAGTACTTC. Its translation is CASSEQGNEQYF. The variable domain in full, completed from reference TRBV2 and TRBJ2-7, reads EPEVTQTPSHQVTQMGQEVILRCVPISNHLYFYWYRQILGQKVEFLVSFYNNEISEKSEIFDDQFSVERPDGSNFTLKIRSTKLEDSAMYFCASSEQGNEQYFGPGTRLTVT.

The chain combines TRBV27 with TRBJ1-4; D is perhaps TRBD1 (6 bases). Germline V gene lookup returns CDR1 MNHEY and CDR2 SMNVEV (reference sequence). V shed 5 bases and J shed 5 bases, with 12 bases lying between them. This CDR3 spans 14 amino acids. CDR3 residues: CASSVDRINEKLFF. The DNA of the CDR3 is TGTGCCAGCAGTGTCGACAGGATCAATGAAAAACTGTTTTTT.

The chain is built from TRBV7-9 and TRBJ1-2; D possibly corresponds to TRBD1 (6 bases). Trimming left V 5 bases short and J 7 bases short, with 17 bases between. Germline CDR1 reads SEHNR; CDR2 reads FQNEAQ (reference sequence). This CDR3 contains 14 residues. CDR3 amino acids: CASSPEQGLSGYTF. Written as DNA, the CDR3 is TGTGCCAGCAGCCCCGAACAGGGATTGAGTGGCTACACCTTC.

Worth noting for this clone: The same CDR3 is also encoded by other DNA sequences in this sample. The chain is built from TRBV7-6 and TRBJ1-5; weak D call: TRBD1 (5 bases). Trimming removed 5 bases at V and 1 base at J, with 12 bases between. Germline V gene lookup returns CDR1 SGHVS and CDR2 FNYEAQ. The CDR3 contains 15 residues. The CDR3 here is CASSPRAGSNQPQHF. CDR3 bases: TGTGCCAGCAGCCCCAGGGCAGGGAGCAATCAGCCCCAGCATTTT.

This clone was counted a few times. The V and J genes are TRBV7-9 and TRBJ2-7, with D perhaps TRBD1 (7 bases). The V end was cut by 5 bases, the J end by 0 bases, with 20 bases between. The CDR3 covers 17 residues. Germline loops: CDR1 SEHNR, CDR2 FQNEAQ (reference sequence). The CDR3 DNA is TGTGCCAGCAGCCCGAGGCGGGACAGTCACTTCTCCTACGAGCAGTACTTC. Encoded protein: CASSPRRDSHFSYEQYF.

This clone was seen just once. The gene calls are TRBV5-1 and TRBJ2-7; the D gene is possibly TRBD2 (6 bases). This CDR3 has 16 residues. Trimming shortened V by 4 bases and J by 3 bases, and 20 bases separated the two germline ends. Germline lookup yields CDR1 SGHRS and CDR2 YFSETQ. The CDR3 bases are TGCGCCAGCAGCCCTGGGGGGAGTCGGTCCGGCTACGAGCAGTACTTC. Its protein product is CASSPGGSRSGYEQYF.

The J gene is TRBJ2-3, the V gene TRBV11-3; unclear D gene. The germline V gene encodes CDR1 SGHNT and CDR2 YENEEA. The CDR3 is 13 amino acids. V lost 0 bases and J 3 bases, leaving 4 bases between the germline ends. CDR3 DNA: TGTGCCAGCAGCTTAGACGGGACAGATACGCAGTATTTT. This sequence encodes CASSLDGTDTQYF.